What follows are 19 T cell receptor beta chains derived from one specimen sequenced in a study of shared clonotypes between healthy human individuals. The protocol was immunoSEQ multiplex PCR, while the TCRdb copy is restricted to in-frame clones and leaves out a portion. The data hold 950,000 to 1,200,000 clones, with roughly 80% observed a single time. Material for sequencing was memory CD4+ T cells from PBMCs. The subset here: CD45RA-negative fraction. These receptors were collected from a man between 18 and 35 years old in good health. Some clones in this sample may be carry-over from other donors' samples.

The chain has TRBV30 and TRBJ1-1, with 9 bases fitting TRBD1. The V gene's germline CDR1 is GTSNPN and CDR2 SVGIG (reference sequence). The CDR3 has 14 amino acids. V lost 4 bases and J lost 4; bases outside the gene matches: 7. CDR3 DNA sequence: TGTGCCTGGATCAAGACAGGGGGAGCCACTGAAGCTTTCTTT. The encoded protein is CAWIKTGGATEAFF.

The rearrangement links TRBV5-1 to TRBJ1-1; 8 bases are a match to TRBD1. CDR1 and CDR2 from the germline V gene are SGHRS and YFSETQ. This CDR3 comprises 14 residues. With 4 bases clipped from V and 6 bases from J, the junction kept 8 bases outside the gene matches. The CDR3 reads CASSPQGAGAEAFF. The CDR3 DNA reads TGCGCCAGCAGCCCCCAGGGGGCGGGCGCTGAAGCTTTCTTT.

This rearrangement joins TRBV27 to TRBJ1-5, with D perhaps TRBD1 (5 bases). Germline-derived CDR1 and CDR2 are MNHEY and SMNVEV (reference sequence). Trimming took 4 bases from V and 13 from J, leaving 32 bases between them. This CDR3 region has 18 residues. This chain's CDR3 is CASSSKKVSGTPAAGQHF. The CDR3 DNA reads TGTGCCAGCAGTTCGAAGAAGGTCTCCGGGACCCCGGCGGCAGGTCAGCATTTT.

V usage is TRBV14 and J usage is TRBJ1-5; D gene ambiguous. CDR1 and CDR2 (germline): SGHDN, FVKESK. The CDR3 sequence is 14 residues long. Between the trimmed V and J ends, which lost 3 bases and 5 bases, there was a span of 11 bases. The CDR3 region has the DNA TGTGCCAGCAGCCAGAGTTCCGCTGATCAGCCCCAGCATTTT. It specifies CASSQSSADQPQHF.

The rearrangement joins TRBV10-3 to TRBJ2-3; TRBD2 might be the D (6 bases). There are 15 residues in the CDR3. CDR1 is ENHRY and CDR2 is SYGVKD in the germline V gene. The V end was cut by 4 bases, the J end by 4 bases, with 15 bases between. This CDR3 reads CAISGQGSSADTQYF. CDR3 sequence (DNA): TGTGCCATCAGTGGCCAGGGCTCTAGCGCAGATACGCAGTATTTT.

The chain is built from TRBV5-1 and TRBJ2-1; D perhaps matches TRBD1 (5 bases). Germline CDR1 SGHRS, CDR2 YFSETQ. Trimming cost V 0 bases and J 9 bases, with 16 bases left between them. CDR3 length: 15 amino acids. The chain's CDR3 is CASSLGRTPTGEQFF. CDR3 sequence (DNA): TGCGCCAGCAGCTTGGGCAGGACCCCAACAGGTGAGCAGTTCTTC.

As concerns this clone: At one end the junction does not follow the germline gene, possibly because of a read error. This chain connects TRBV5-6 to TRBJ2-1, with a weak D call TRBD2 (7 bases). This CDR3 contains 11 residues. Per the germline V gene, CDR1 is SGHDT and CDR2 is YYEEEE. The CDR3 sequence: CAGRGGGEQFF. DNA of the CDR3: TGTGCCGGCAGGGGAGGGGGTGAGCAGTTCTTC.

The J gene is TRBJ1-2, the V gene TRBV29-1, with a tentative D call TRBD1 (5 bases). The V gene's germline CDR1 is SQVTM and CDR2 ANQGSEA. Trimming stripped 4 bases from V and 2 bases from J, with 8 bases between. The CDR3 runs 12 residues. As DNA, the CDR3 is TGCAGCGTTGCCTGGGGGAACTATGGCTACACCTTC. Amino acid sequence: CSVAWGNYGYTF.

The chain has TRBV28 and TRBJ1-5; 8 bases fit TRBD1. The germline gives CDR1 MDHEN, CDR2 SYDVKM. V gave up 7 bases and J gave up 7 bases; unmatched junction bases: 9. CDR3 length equals 14 residues. For the CDR3, the DNA is TGTGCCAGCACGTTGCAGGGGGCGCGACAGCCCCAGCATTTT. Amino acid sequence: CASTLQGARQPQHF.

This clone showed up just once. The V and J genes are TRBV5-1 and TRBJ2-2; 8 bases are shared with TRBD1. CDR3 size: 15 residues. The V gene end was trimmed by 7 bases and the J gene end by 5 bases; junction bases not matched to a gene: 10. Germline-derived CDR1 and CDR2 are SGHRS and YFSETQ. This CDR3 is CASRIGQGRTGELFF. The CDR3 coding sequence is TGCGCCAGCCGCATTGGACAGGGAAGAACCGGGGAGCTGTTTTTT. Based on the CDR3 plus reference TRBV5-1 and TRBJ2-2, the full variable domain is KAGVTQTPRYLIKTRGQQVTLSCSPISGHRSVSWYQQTPGQGLQFLFEYFSETQRNKGNFPGRFSGRQFSNSRSEMNVSTLELGDSALYLCASRIGQGRTGELFFGEGSRLTVL.

CDR3: CASSPHPLQGLNTEAFF. Here the CDR3 DNA reads TGTGCCAGCAGCCCCCACCCTCTACAGGGACTCAACACTGAAGCTTTCTTT. The chain uses TRBV9 and TRBJ1-1, with TRBD1 as a possible D gene (6 bases). Deletions cut 4 bases from V and 2 bases from J, with 21 bases between. The CDR3 is 17 amino acids. Germline V gives CDR1 SGDLS, CDR2 YYNGEE.

This clone occurred once. The chain joins TRBV11-3 to TRBJ2-7, with 9 bases fitting TRBD1. This CDR3 spans 15 amino acids. Germline values: CDR1 SGHNT, CDR2 YENEEA. J gave up 3 bases and V 1 base, and 4 bases lay outside the gene matches. The CDR3 nucleotides read TGTGCCAGCAGCTTAGCCGGGACAGGGCTCTACGAGCAGTACTTC. Amino acid sequence: CASSLAGTGLYEQYF.

The V gene is TRBV11-2, the J gene TRBJ1-2; 10 bases agree with TRBD1. The germline V gene has CDR1 SGHAT and CDR2 FQNNGV. This CDR3 is 17 amino acids long. With V trimmed by 1 base and J by 8 bases, 13 bases remained unmatched. The CDR3 sequence is CASSLVWGTGDLSGYTF. For the CDR3, the DNA is TGTGCCAGCAGCTTAGTTTGGGGGACAGGGGATCTGAGCGGCTACACCTTC.

The chain employs TRBV5-8 and TRBJ2-2; 7 bases are shared with TRBD1. V was clipped by 3 bases and J by 1 base; unmatched bases: 9. The CDR3 runs to 17 residues. Germline V gene lookup returns CDR1 SGHTS and CDR2 YDEGEE. The CDR3 DNA follows: TGTGCCAGCAGCTCTCCCCGAGGGGGCAAGAACACCGGGGAGCTGTTTTTT. As protein: CASSSPRGGKNTGELFF.

This clone was recorded only once. V usage is TRBV4-2 and J usage is TRBJ2-3, with 14 nucleotides matching TRBD2. With V trimmed by 0 bases and J by 4 bases, 3 bases remained unmatched. This CDR3 region has 17 residues. Germline CDR1 is LGHNA and CDR2 is YNFKEQ. Written as DNA, the CDR3 is TGTGCCAGCAGCCAAGAAGGGACTAGCGGGAGCTCAGATACGCAGTATTTT. Translation gives CASSQEGTSGSSDTQYF.

This clone was detected a few times. The CDR3 sequence: CASSPSDGGRYNEQFF. The CDR3 DNA reads TGTGCCAGCAGCCCCTCAGATGGCGGGAGGTACAATGAGCAGTTCTTC. This chain links TRBV9 with TRBJ2-1; TRBD2 aligns across 8 bases. Trimming cost V 4 bases and J 4 bases; bases outside gene matches: 10. CDR1 is SGDLS, CDR2 YYNGEE, per germline. This CDR3 region has 16 residues.

The J gene is TRBJ2-7, the V gene TRBV11-2; tentative D call: TRBD1 (6 bases). The CDR3 extends over 14 amino acids. V was clipped by 4 bases and J by 5 bases, with 15 bases between them. Looked up from germline, CDR1 is SGHAT and CDR2 is FQNNGV. CDR3 DNA: TGTGCCAGCAGCTACGACAGGTTTAGGAACGAGCAGTACTTC. The encoded protein is CASSYDRFRNEQYF. The whole variable domain, filled in from reference TRBV11-2 and TRBJ2-7, reads EAGVAQSPRYKIIEKRQSVAFWCNPISGHATLYWYQQILGQGPKLLIQFQNNGVVDDSQLPKDRFSAERLKGVDSTLKIQPAKLEDSAVYLCASSYDRFRNEQYFGPGTRLTVT.

This clone appeared once. The rearrangement links TRBV15 to TRBJ2-6, with D perhaps TRBD2 (6 bases). Germline CDR1 LNHNV, CDR2 YYDKDF (reference sequence). This CDR3 has 18 amino acids. The V end was cut by 2 bases, the J end by 2 bases, with 16 bases between. The CDR3: CATSRYPGVAPGANVLTF. The CDR3 coding sequence is TGTGCCACCAGCAGATACCCGGGGGTAGCCCCTGGGGCCAACGTCCTGACTTTC. The variable domain in full, with the rest retrieved from reference TRBV15 and TRBJ2-6, is DAMVIQNPRYQVTQFGKPVTLSCSQTLNHNVMYWYQQKSSQAPKLLFHYYDKDFNNEADTPDNFQSRRPNTSFCFLDIRSPGLGDTAMYLCATSRYPGVAPGANVLTFGAGSRLTVL.

V is TRBV28 and J is TRBJ2-1; TRBD2 matches at 15 bases. Germline assignment: CDR1 MDHEN and CDR2 SYDVKM. This CDR3 is 17 amino acids long. Trimming cost V 4 bases and J 6 bases; bases outside gene matches: 7. The CDR3 DNA is TGTGCCAGCAGTTCCTCTAAGGGACTAGCGGGAGGCAATGAGCAGTTCTTC. It translates to CASSSSKGLAGGNEQFF.